This TCR beta chain is from a study of T cell responses to AZD1222 COVID-19 vaccine. The study's findings and limits: Only after the peak T cell response were repertoires sampled. Once two AZD1222 doses were given, Spike-specific TCR breadth and depth went up. At 160-218 and 743-854, vaccine-associated CD4 TCRs were dominant, and they spanned spike.

Profiling relied on immunoSEQ multiplex PCR, and the TCRdb table lists in-frame clones only, not all of them. The profile shows 150,000 to 200,000 clones, roughly 92% of them singletons. The CDR3 length is 14 residues. Losses at the gene ends were 3 bases for V and 7 bases for J; bases not matched to a gene: 6. Germline CDR1 and CDR2: DFQATT and SNEGSKA (reference sequence). Recipients boosted at about 4 weeks or about 12 weeks are pooled. Comment on this clone: The antigen is not known.

This receptor was obtained from an adult who received the AZD1222 COVID-19 vaccine. The chain has TRBV20-1 and TRBJ2-1; 10 bases match TRBD2. The source material was peripheral blood, sampled 28 days after the second AZD1222 dose. The CDR3 sequence is CSASQAGGWNEQFF. The CDR3 coding sequence is TGCAGTGCTAGTCAAGCGGGAGGGTGGAATGAGCAGTTCTTC.